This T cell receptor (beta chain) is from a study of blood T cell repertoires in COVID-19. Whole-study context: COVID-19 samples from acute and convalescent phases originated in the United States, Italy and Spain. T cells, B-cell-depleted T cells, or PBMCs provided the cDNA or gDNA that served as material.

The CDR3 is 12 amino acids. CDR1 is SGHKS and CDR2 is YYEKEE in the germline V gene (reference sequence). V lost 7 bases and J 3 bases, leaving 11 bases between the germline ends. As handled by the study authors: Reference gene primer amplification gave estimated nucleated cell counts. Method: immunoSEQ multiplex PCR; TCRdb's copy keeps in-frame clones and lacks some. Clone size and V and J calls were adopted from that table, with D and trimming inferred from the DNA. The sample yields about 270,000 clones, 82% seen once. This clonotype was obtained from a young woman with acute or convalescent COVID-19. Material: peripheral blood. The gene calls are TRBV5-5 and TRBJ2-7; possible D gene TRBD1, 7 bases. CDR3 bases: TGTGCCAGCGGAGGGGGCGGCTACGAGCAGTACTTC. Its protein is CASGGGGYEQYF.